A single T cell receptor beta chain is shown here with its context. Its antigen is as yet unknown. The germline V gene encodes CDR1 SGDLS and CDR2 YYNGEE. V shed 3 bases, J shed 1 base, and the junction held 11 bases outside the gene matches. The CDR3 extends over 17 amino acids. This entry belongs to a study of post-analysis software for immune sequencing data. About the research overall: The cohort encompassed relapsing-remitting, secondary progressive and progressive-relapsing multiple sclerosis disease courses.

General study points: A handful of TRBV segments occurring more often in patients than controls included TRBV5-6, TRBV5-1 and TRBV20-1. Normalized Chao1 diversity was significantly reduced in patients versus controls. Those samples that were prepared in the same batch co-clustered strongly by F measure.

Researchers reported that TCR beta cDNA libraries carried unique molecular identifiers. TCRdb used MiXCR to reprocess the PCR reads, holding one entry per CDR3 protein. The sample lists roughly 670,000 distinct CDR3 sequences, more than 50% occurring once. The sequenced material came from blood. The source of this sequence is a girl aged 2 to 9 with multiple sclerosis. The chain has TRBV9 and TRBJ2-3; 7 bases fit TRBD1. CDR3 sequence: CASSAGTDPVGTDTQYF. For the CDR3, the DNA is TGTGCCAGCAGCGCCGGGACAGACCCAGTGGGCACAGATACGCAGTATTTT. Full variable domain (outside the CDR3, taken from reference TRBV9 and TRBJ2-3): DSGVTQTPKHLITATGQRVTLRCSPRSGDLSVYWYQQSLDQGLQFLIQYYNGEERAKGNILERFSAQQFPDLHSELNLSSLELGDSALYFCASSAGTDPVGTDTQYFGPGTRLTVL.